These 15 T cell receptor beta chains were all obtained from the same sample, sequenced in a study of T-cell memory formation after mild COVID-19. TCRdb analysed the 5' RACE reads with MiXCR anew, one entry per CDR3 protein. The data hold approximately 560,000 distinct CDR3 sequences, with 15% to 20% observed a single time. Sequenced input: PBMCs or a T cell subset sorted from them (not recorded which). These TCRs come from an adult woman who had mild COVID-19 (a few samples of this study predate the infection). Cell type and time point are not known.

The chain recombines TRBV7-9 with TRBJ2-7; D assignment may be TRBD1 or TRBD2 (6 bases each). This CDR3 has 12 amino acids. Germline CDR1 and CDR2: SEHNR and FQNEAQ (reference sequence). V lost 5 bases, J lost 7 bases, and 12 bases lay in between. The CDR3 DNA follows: TGTGCCAGCAGCGGAGGGGGGAGGGAGCAGTACTTC. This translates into CASSGGGREQYF. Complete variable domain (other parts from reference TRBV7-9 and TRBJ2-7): DTGVSQNPRHKITKRGQNVTFRCDPISEHNRLYWYRQTLGQGPEFLTYFQNEAQLEKSRLLSDRFSAERPKGSFSTLEIQRTEQGDSAMYLCASSGGGREQYFGPGTRLTVT.

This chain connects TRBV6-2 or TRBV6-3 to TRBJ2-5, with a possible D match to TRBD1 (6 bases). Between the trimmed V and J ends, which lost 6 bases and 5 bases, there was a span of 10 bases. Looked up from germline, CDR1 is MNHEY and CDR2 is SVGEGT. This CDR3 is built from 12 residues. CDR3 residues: CASRAGEETQYF. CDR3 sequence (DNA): TGTGCCAGCAGAGCAGGGGAGGAGACCCAGTACTTC.

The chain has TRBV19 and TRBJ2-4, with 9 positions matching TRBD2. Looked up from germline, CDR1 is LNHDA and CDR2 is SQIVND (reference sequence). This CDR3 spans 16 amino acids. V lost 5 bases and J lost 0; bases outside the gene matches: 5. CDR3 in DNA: TGTGCCAGTAGTTCAACTAGCGGGTTAGCCAAAAACATTCAGTACTTC. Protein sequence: CASSSTSGLAKNIQYF.

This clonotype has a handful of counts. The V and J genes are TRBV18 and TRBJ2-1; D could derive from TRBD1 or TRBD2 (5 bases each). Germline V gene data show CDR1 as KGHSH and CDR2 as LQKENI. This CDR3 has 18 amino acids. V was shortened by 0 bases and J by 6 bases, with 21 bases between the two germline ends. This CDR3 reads CASSPPLGASGGTNEQFF. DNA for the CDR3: TGTGCCAGCTCACCACCACTTGGGGCGAGCGGTGGTACCAATGAGCAGTTCTTC.

This chain's CDR3 is CASSSTGGYTEAFF. In nucleotides, the CDR3 is TGTGCCAGCAGCTCAACTGGAGGGTACACTGAAGCTTTCTTT. The genes are TRBV7-6 and TRBJ1-1; no clear D gene. Germline CDR1 reads SGHVS; CDR2 reads FNYEAQ. Trimming removed 4 bases from V and 3 bases from J, with 12 bases in between. The CDR3 totals 14 residues.

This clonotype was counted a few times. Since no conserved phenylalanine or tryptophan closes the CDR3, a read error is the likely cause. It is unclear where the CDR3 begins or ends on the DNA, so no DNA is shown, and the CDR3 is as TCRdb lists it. This chain's CDR3 is CASSRPGTPAIL. This chain joins TRBV3-1 and TRBJ2-1; TRBD1 is taken as the D call from the table, unchecked against the DNA. The CDR3 is 12 amino acids in total, end residues counted. Germline values: CDR1 LGHDT, CDR2 YNNKEL (reference sequence).

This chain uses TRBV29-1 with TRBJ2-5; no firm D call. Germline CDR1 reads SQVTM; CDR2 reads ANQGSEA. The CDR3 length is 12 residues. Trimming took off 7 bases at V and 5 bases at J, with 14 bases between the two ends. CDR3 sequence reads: CSGLRDGETQYF. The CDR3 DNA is TGCAGCGGTCTCCGAGACGGGGAGACCCAGTACTTC.

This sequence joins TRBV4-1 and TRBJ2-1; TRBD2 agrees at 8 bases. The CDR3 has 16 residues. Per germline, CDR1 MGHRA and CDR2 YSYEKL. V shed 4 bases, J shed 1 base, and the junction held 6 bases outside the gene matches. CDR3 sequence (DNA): TGCGCCAGCAGCCTTACTAGCGGCCCATCCTACAATGAGCAGTTCTTC. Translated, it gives CASSLTSGPSYNEQFF.

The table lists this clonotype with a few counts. The CDR3 region is CASSVRQGNNEQFF. CDR3 coding DNA: TGTGCCAGCAGTGTCAGACAGGGCAACAATGAGCAGTTCTTC. The chain carries TRBV2 and TRBJ2-1; the match to TRBD1 covers 7 bases. V gave up 4 bases and J gave up 5 bases; unmatched junction bases: 5. From germline, CDR1 is SNHLY and CDR2 FYNNEI. This CDR3 region has 14 residues.

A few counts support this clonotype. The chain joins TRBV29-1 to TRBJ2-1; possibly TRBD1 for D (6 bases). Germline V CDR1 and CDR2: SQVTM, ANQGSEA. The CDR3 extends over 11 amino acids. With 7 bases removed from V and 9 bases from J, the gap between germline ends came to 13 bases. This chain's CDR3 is CSGMTGPEQFF. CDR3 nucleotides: TGCAGCGGCATGACAGGACCTGAGCAGTTCTTC.

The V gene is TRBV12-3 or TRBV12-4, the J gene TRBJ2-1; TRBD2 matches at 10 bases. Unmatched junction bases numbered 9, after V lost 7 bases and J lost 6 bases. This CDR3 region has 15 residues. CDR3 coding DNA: TGTGCCAGCACCCTGAGCGGGGGGGTAGGCAATGAGCAGTTCTTC. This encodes CASTLSGGVGNEQFF.

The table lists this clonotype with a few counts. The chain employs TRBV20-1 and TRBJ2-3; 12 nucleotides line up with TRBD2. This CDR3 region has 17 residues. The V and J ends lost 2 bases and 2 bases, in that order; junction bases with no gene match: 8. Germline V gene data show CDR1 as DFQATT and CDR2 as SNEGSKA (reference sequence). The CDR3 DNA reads TGCAGTGCTAGACGGCTAGCGGGGGGGCCGGTCACAGATACGCAGTATTTT. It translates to CSARRLAGGPVTDTQYF.

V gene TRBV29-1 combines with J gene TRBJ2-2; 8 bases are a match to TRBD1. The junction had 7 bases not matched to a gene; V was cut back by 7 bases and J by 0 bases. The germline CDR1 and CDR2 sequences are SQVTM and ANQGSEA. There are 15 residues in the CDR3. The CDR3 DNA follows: TGCAGCGCACGGGACAGGCGGACGAACACCGGGGAGCTGTTTTTT. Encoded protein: CSARDRRTNTGELFF.

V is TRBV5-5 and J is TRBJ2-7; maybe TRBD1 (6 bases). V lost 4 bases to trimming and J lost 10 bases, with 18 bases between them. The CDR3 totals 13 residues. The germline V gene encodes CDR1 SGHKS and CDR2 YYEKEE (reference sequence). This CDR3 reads CASSPTGSYVQYF. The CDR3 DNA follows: TGTGCCAGCAGCCCTACAGGGTCCTACGTACAGTACTTC.

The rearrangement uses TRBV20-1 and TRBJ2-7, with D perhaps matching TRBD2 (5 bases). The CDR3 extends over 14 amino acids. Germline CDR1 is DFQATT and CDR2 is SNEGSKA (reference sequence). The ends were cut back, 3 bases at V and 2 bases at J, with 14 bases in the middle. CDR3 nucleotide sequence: TGCAGTGCTAGCCCCTCCGGGATCCCCTACGAGCAGTACTTC. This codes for CSASPSGIPYEQYF.